Presented here are 27 T cell receptor beta chains from one specimen sequenced in a study of blood T cell repertoires in COVID-19. Method: immunoSEQ multiplex PCR; TCRdb's copy keeps in-frame clones and lacks some. The table lists about 30,000 clones, around 90% of them singletons. Input material: peripheral blood. All receptors derive from a man in his 60s with active COVID-19.

V is TRBV2 and J is TRBJ2-4, with TRBD2 matching over 12 bases. CDR1 and CDR2 from the germline V gene are SNHLY and FYNNEI. The CDR3 sequence is 17 residues long. After removal of 5 bases from V and 0 bases from J, the junction contained 5 bases not matched to a gene. In DNA, the CDR3 is TGTGCCAGCAGTCGGAGGACTAGCGGGGAAGCCAAAAACATTCAGTACTTC. Protein product: CASSRRTSGEAKNIQYF.

In nucleotides, the CDR3 is TGTGCCAGCAGCTTGGACAGGTCCCTTTACGAGCAGTACTTC. This encodes CASSLDRSLYEQYF. The chain combines TRBV5-6 with TRBJ2-7, with D perhaps TRBD1 (5 bases). Per the germline V gene, CDR1 is SGHDT and CDR2 is YYEEEE. V was clipped by 0 bases and J by 4 bases, with 11 bases between them. The length of the CDR3 is 14 residues.

The V and J genes are TRBV18 and TRBJ1-2; tentatively, D is TRBD1 (5 bases). This CDR3 is 15 amino acids long. Trimming cost V 0 bases and J 1 base, with 9 bases left between them. Germline CDR1 is KGHSH and CDR2 is LQKENI. In DNA, the CDR3 is TGTGCCAGCTCACCACCGGGGCGGATTAACTATGGCTACACCTTC. This codes for CASSPPGRINYGYTF.

The chain recombines TRBV29-1 with TRBJ2-1; 13 bases agree with TRBD2. Germline assignment: CDR1 SQVTM and CDR2 ANQGSEA. The CDR3 runs to 15 residues. V lost 6 bases, J lost 4 bases, and 6 bases stayed unmatched. The CDR3, as DNA: TGCAGCGTAACCCGACTAGCGGGGGGTTACAATGAGCAGTTCTTC. This gives the protein CSVTRLAGGYNEQFF.

The J gene is TRBJ1-1, the V gene TRBV21-1. TRBV21-1 is a listed pseudogene. The CDR3 contains 17 residues. The CDR3 protein is CASSLGRVLQTNTEAFF. Here the CDR3 DNA reads TGTGCCAGCTCCCTCGGGCGGGTACTACAAACGAACACTGAAGCTTTCTTT.

The chain uses TRBV9 and TRBJ2-1; 11 positions agree with TRBD2. Germline CDR1 reads SGDLS; CDR2 reads YYNGEE. The CDR3 loop spans 16 amino acids. V trimming: 4 bases; J trimming: 8 bases; junction bases outside the gene matches: 11. Written as DNA, the CDR3 is TGTGCCAGCAGCCCTCAGATGGTAGCGGGGGGGCATGAGCAGTTCTTC. It yields the protein CASSPQMVAGGHEQFF. Full variable domain (remainder filled in from reference TRBV9 and TRBJ2-1): DSGVTQTPKHLITATGQRVTLRCSPRSGDLSVYWYQQSLDQGLQFLIQYYNGEERAKGNILERFSAQQFPDLHSELNLSSLELGDSALYFCASSPQMVAGGHEQFFGPGTRLTVL.

The chain is built from TRBV3-1 (or the pseudogene TRBV3-2) and TRBJ1-1; D remains ambiguous. Germline V CDR1 and CDR2: LGHDT, YNNKEL (reference sequence). The CDR3 extends over 12 amino acids. V dropped 4 bases and J dropped 8 bases, with 11 bases sitting between them. CDR3 in DNA: TGTGCCAGCAGCCTTGGGCTACTGGAAGCTTTCTTT. Protein sequence: CASSLGLLEAFF.

The CDR3 nucleotides read TGTGCCAGCAGCCCGGCCGGGACAGGGGGCCCTCAGCCCCAGCATTTT. Its translation is CASSPAGTGGPQPQHF. The gene calls are TRBV7-6 and TRBJ1-5, with 12 bases that match TRBD1. The length of the CDR3 is 16 residues. V dropped 5 bases and J dropped 6; count of bases not matched to a gene: 8. The germline CDR1 and CDR2 sequences are SGHVS and FNYEAQ.

V usage is TRBV5-4 and J usage is TRBJ2-7, with TRBD1 as a possible D gene (6 bases). The CDR3 is 14 residues long. V was trimmed by 3 bases and J by 5 bases, leaving 15 bases between them. The germline V gene encodes CDR1 SGHNT and CDR2 YYREEE (reference sequence). CDR3 in DNA: TGTGCCAGCAGCTCGCCCGGGACAATCCACGAGCAGTACTTC. Amino acid sequence: CASSSPGTIHEQYF.

The chain has TRBV5-1 and TRBJ2-3, with D perhaps TRBD2 (7 bases). The germline CDR1 and CDR2 sequences are SGHRS and YFSETQ. Trimming stripped 3 bases from V and 5 bases from J, with 16 bases between. The CDR3 length is 15 residues. The CDR3 reads CASSSVGGPVDTQYF. The CDR3 DNA sequence: TGCGCCAGCAGCTCTGTGGGGGGGCCGGTAGATACGCAGTATTTT.

The rearrangement uses TRBV6-5 and TRBJ1-2, with TRBD1 identical over 8 bases. Germline V gene lookup returns CDR1 MNHEY and CDR2 SVGAGI. V was clipped by 5 bases and J by 4 bases; unmatched bases: 3. The CDR3 spans 13 residues. CDR3 sequence: CASSPGGSYGYTF. The CDR3 DNA sequence: TGTGCCAGCAGTCCAGGGGGCAGCTATGGCTACACCTTC.

V gene TRBV4-2 combines with J gene TRBJ1-3, with a possible D match to TRBD1 (6 bases). V was clipped by 0 bases and J by 2 bases, with 11 bases between them. This CDR3 contains 16 residues. The germline gives CDR1 LGHNA, CDR2 YNFKEQ. This CDR3 reads CASSQDRTGTGNTIYF. The DNA for the CDR3 is TGTGCCAGCAGCCAAGATCGAACAGGGACTGGAAACACCATATATTTT.

The V gene is TRBV19, the J gene TRBJ2-1, with TRBD1 matching 9 bases. Germline loops: CDR1 LNHDA, CDR2 SQIVND (reference sequence). J lost 9 bases, V lost 10 bases, and 10 bases had no gene match. The CDR3 extends over 13 amino acids. The DNA for the CDR3 is TGTGCCATTCAGGACAGGGGCACGGGTGAGCAGTTCTTC. Encoded protein: CAIQDRGTGEQFF.

The CDR3 loop reads CASSLTASGNTDTQYF. CDR3 coding DNA: TGTGCCAGCAGCTTGACGGCTAGCGGGAACACAGATACGCAGTATTTT. The gene calls are TRBV5-5 and TRBJ2-3, with 9 positions matching TRBD2. Trimming took 1 base from V and 2 from J; bases not matched to a gene: 5. CDR1 and CDR2 from the germline V gene are SGHKS and YYEKEE (reference sequence). The CDR3 is 16 amino acids.

The chain links TRBV11-2 to TRBJ1-1; a weak D match, TRBD1 (6 bases). Germline V gene lookup returns CDR1 SGHAT and CDR2 FQNNGV. The CDR3 has 15 residues. V dropped 4 bases and J dropped 3 bases, with 15 bases sitting between them. The CDR3 loop is CASSSFQQGYTEAFF. CDR3 in DNA: TGTGCCAGCAGCTCTTTTCAACAGGGATACACTGAAGCTTTCTTT. The full variable domain, completed using reference TRBV11-2 and TRBJ1-1, is EAGVAQSPRYKIIEKRQSVAFWCNPISGHATLYWYQQILGQGPKLLIQFQNNGVVDDSQLPKDRFSAERLKGVDSTLKIQPAKLEDSAVYLCASSSFQQGYTEAFFGQGTRLTVV.

V is TRBV3-1 (or the pseudogene TRBV3-2) and J is TRBJ1-3; 8 bases are a match to TRBD1. V trimming: 2 bases; J trimming: 9 bases; junction bases outside the gene matches: 12. Germline assignment: CDR1 LGHDT and CDR2 YNNKEL (reference sequence). This CDR3 comprises 16 residues. CDR3 amino acids: CASSQTLGTGGGTIYF. The CDR3 DNA reads as TGTGCCAGCAGCCAAACCCTAGGGACAGGTGGAGGCACCATATATTTT.

The V call is TRBV18, the J call TRBJ2-1; 12 nucleotides align to TRBD2. CDR1 KGHSH and CDR2 LQKENI come from the germline V gene. The CDR3 consists of 14 residues. V shed 4 bases, J shed 10 bases, and the junction held 5 bases outside the gene matches. Here the CDR3 DNA reads TGTGCCAGCTCACGGACTAGCGGGGCGCGGGAGCAGTTCTTC. Translated, it gives CASSRTSGAREQFF.

This chain links TRBV5-1 with TRBJ2-4; no firm D call. V lost 3 bases and J lost 1, with 8 bases in between. The CDR3 is 14 amino acids. CDR1 and CDR2 from the germline V gene are SGHRS and YFSETQ. The CDR3 nucleotides read TGCGCCAGCAGCTCCGAACTGGCCAAAAACATTCAGTACTTC. Its protein product is CASSSELAKNIQYF.

This clone occurred once. Here the CDR3 reads CASKTDRSPPNQPQHF. CDR3 DNA: TGTGCCAGCAAAACAGACAGGTCTCCTCCCAATCAGCCCCAGCATTTT. This rearrangement joins TRBV2 to TRBJ1-5, with a possible D match to TRBD1 (6 bases). The CDR3 runs 16 residues. Trimming pared 7 bases from V and 3 bases from J, leaving 19 bases between. The germline V gene has CDR1 SNHLY and CDR2 FYNNEI.

This chain connects TRBV4-1 to TRBJ1-3; maybe TRBD1 (5 bases). The V end lost 5 bases, the J end lost 2 bases, and 13 bases lay between the germline ends. This CDR3 is 15 amino acids long. From germline, CDR1 is MGHRA and CDR2 YSYEKL. The CDR3 bases are TGCGCCAGCAGCGCTACAGGAGTAGCTGGAAACACCATATATTTT. Translation: CASSATGVAGNTIYF.

The rearrangement uses TRBV6-6 and TRBJ2-7; TRBD2 matches at 7 bases. Germline CDR1 and CDR2: MNHNY and SVGAGI (reference sequence). The CDR3 runs to 14 residues. Trimming removed 7 bases from V and 7 bases from J; junction bases left unmatched: 13. CDR3 sequence: CASTRGGSNMEQYF. The CDR3 nucleotides read TGTGCCAGCACCCGGGGAGGGAGTAATATGGAGCAGTACTTC.

The J gene is TRBJ2-3, the V gene TRBV5-6; possibly TRBD1 for D (6 bases). Trimming stripped 4 bases from V and 5 bases from J, with 23 bases between. CDR3 size: 17 residues. Germline V gives CDR1 SGHDT, CDR2 YYEEEE. The CDR3 DNA is TGTGCCAGCAGCCCGAGCATGGACAGATACACAGAAGATACGCAGTATTTT. The encoded protein is CASSPSMDRYTEDTQYF.

The gene calls are TRBV6-6 and TRBJ2-7, with 8 bases lining up with TRBD1. V lost 0 bases to trimming and J lost 3 bases; unmatched junction nucleotides: 4. Germline V gene data show CDR1 as MNHNY and CDR2 as SVGAGI (reference sequence). This CDR3 has 15 amino acids. The CDR3 DNA reads as TGTGCCAGCAGTTACTCGTCGGGACAGGACTACGAGCAGTACTTC. Protein product: CASSYSSGQDYEQYF.

The chain carries TRBV2 and TRBJ2-2, with 7 bases lining up with TRBD2. The germline V gene encodes CDR1 SNHLY and CDR2 FYNNEI. The CDR3 is 16 residues long. The J segment lost 1 base and the V segment lost 6 bases, leaving 8 bases of the junction unmatched. The CDR3 DNA is TGTGCCAGCAGCGTTCCCCCGGGGGGGAACACCGGGGAGCTGTTTTTT. Protein sequence: CASSVPPGGNTGELFF.

This chain connects TRBV5-1 to TRBJ2-1; TRBD1 aligns across 10 bases. The germline V gene has CDR1 SGHRS and CDR2 YFSETQ. The CDR3 extends over 16 amino acids. J gave up 8 bases and V 0 bases, and 8 bases lay outside the gene matches. The CDR3 region is CASSLAVTGGLDEQFF. As DNA, the CDR3 is TGCGCCAGCAGCTTGGCGGTGACAGGGGGCTTGGATGAGCAGTTCTTC.

The chain joins TRBV28 to TRBJ1-1, with 9 bases that match TRBD1. The germline CDR1 and CDR2 sequences are MDHEN and SYDVKM. Trimming took 0 bases from V and 5 from J; bases not matched to a gene: 13. The CDR3 has 18 amino acids. The CDR3 is CASSLWSPSHRGLTEAFF. In DNA, the CDR3 is TGTGCCAGCAGTTTATGGTCCCCCTCCCACAGGGGGCTAACTGAAGCTTTCTTT. The full variable domain, completed using reference TRBV28 and TRBJ1-1, is DVKVTQSSRYLVKRTGEKVFLECVQDMDHENMFWYRQDPGLGLRLIYFSYDVKMKEKGDIPEGYSVSREKKERFSLILESASTNQTSMYLCASSLWSPSHRGLTEAFFGQGTRLTVV.

V gene TRBV3-1 (or the pseudogene TRBV3-2) combines with J gene TRBJ1-6; D not certain. This CDR3 region has 16 residues. Per the germline V gene, CDR1 is LGHDT and CDR2 is YNNKEL (reference sequence). Deletions cut 0 bases from V and 3 bases from J, with 9 bases between. This chain's CDR3 is CASSQDIQIYNSPLHF. DNA for the CDR3: TGTGCCAGCAGCCAAGATATACAGATCTATAATTCACCCCTCCACTTT.